The 12 T cell receptor beta chains reported below all come from one sample, sequenced in a study of blood T cell repertoires in COVID-19. The repertoire was sequenced with immunoSEQ multiplex PCR; TCRdb's copy has only in-frame clones and lacks some. This sample has 100,000 to 150,000 clones, with 74% found just once. Sample: peripheral blood. These receptors were taken from an elderly man with COVID-19, enrolled during active disease.

The V gene is TRBV19, the J gene TRBJ2-3, with D maybe TRBD2 (5 bases). The CDR3 is 13 amino acids. CDR1 and CDR2 from the germline V gene are LNHDA and SQIVND (reference sequence). Trimming removed 4 bases from V and 3 bases from J, with 8 bases in between. In nucleotides, the CDR3 is TGTGCCAGTAGTAACACGGGGACAGATACGCAGTATTTT. Translated, it gives CASSNTGTDTQYF.

The J gene is TRBJ2-5, the V gene TRBV10-3; 8 nucleotides align to TRBD2. V trimming: 6 bases; J trimming: 4 bases; junction bases outside the gene matches: 10. Germline lookup yields CDR1 ENHRY and CDR2 SYGVKD. The CDR3 length is 15 residues. Here the CDR3 DNA reads TGTGCCATCAGCGGGAGGGCCAAGGGTTCAGAGACCCAGTACTTC. Protein product: CAISGRAKGSETQYF.

J is TRBJ2-2 and V is TRBV6-2 or TRBV6-3; D gene unclear. Germline-derived CDR1 and CDR2 are MNHEY and SVGEGT. The CDR3 totals 13 residues. The germline V and J ends were trimmed by 5 bases and 5 bases, with 9 bases remaining between them. CDR3 sequence: CASSLLTTGELFF. DNA of the CDR3: TGTGCCAGCAGTCTCCTTACTACCGGGGAGCTGTTTTTT.

This clone was counted a few times. The rearrangement links TRBV19 to TRBJ1-2; D remains unclear. This CDR3 spans 16 amino acids. Trimming removed 7 bases from V and 4 bases from J, with 22 bases in between. Germline V CDR1 and CDR2: LNHDA, SQIVND (reference sequence). CDR3 protein: CASKVALRISSYGYTF. The CDR3 DNA is TGTGCCAGTAAGGTAGCTCTGAGGATCTCCTCCTATGGCTACACCTTC.

The CDR3 bases are TGTGCCATCAGTGAGTTCCTGAAGCAGTCTAGTGGAGAGACCCAGTACTTC. Protein sequence: CAISEFLKQSSGETQYF. The chain links TRBV10-3 to TRBJ2-5; D not certain. Germline CDR1 ENHRY, CDR2 SYGVKD. V dropped 1 base and J dropped 4 bases, with 19 bases sitting between them. CDR3 size: 17 residues.

The chain combines TRBV6-6 with TRBJ1-2; TRBD1 is a possible D gene (5 bases). The CDR3 has 15 residues. Per the germline V gene, CDR1 is MNHNY and CDR2 is SVGAGI (reference sequence). V was shortened by 7 bases and J by 0 bases, with 15 bases between the two germline ends. This CDR3 reads CASTDGGLANYGYTF. The CDR3 nucleotides are TGTGCCAGCACCGACGGGGGATTGGCTAACTATGGCTACACCTTC.

This clone showed up just a few times. The chain combines TRBV2 with TRBJ2-5; 7 bases agree with TRBD2. The germline CDR1 and CDR2 sequences are SNHLY and FYNNEI. J lost 2 bases, V lost 6 bases, and 9 bases had no gene match. CDR3 length: 15 amino acids. The CDR3 region is CASRASGLLQETQYF. As DNA, the CDR3 is TGTGCCAGCAGGGCTAGCGGCCTACTACAAGAGACCCAGTACTTC.

The V and J genes are TRBV7-8 and TRBJ2-1, with 10 bases lining up with TRBD2. V lost 5 bases to trimming and J lost 6 bases; unmatched junction nucleotides: 19. Germline CDR1 and CDR2: SGHVS and FQNEAQ. The CDR3 has 19 residues. CDR3 bases: TGTGCCAGCAGCGCGTTAGCGGGAGGCCCCCCACTATCGGTCAATGAGCAGTTCTTC. Protein: CASSALAGGPPLSVNEQFF.

The chain links TRBV25-1 to TRBJ2-1; TRBD2 matches at 7 bases. The length of the CDR3 is 13 residues. V shed 8 bases, J shed 3 bases, and the junction held 4 bases outside the gene matches. Germline assignment: CDR1 MGHDK and CDR2 SYGVNS. The CDR3 DNA is TGTGCCAGCCGCGGGAGTGACTACAATGAGCAGTTCTTC. It yields the protein CASRGSDYNEQFF.

The chain employs TRBV19 and TRBJ2-1, with 9 bases identical to TRBD1. Looked up from germline, CDR1 is LNHDA and CDR2 is SQIVND (reference sequence). J gave up 4 bases and V 6 bases, and 10 bases lay outside the gene matches. CDR3 size: 16 residues. DNA of the CDR3: TGTGCCAGTAGGACGACGGGGACAGGGAGTTACAATGAGCAGTTCTTC. As protein: CASRTTGTGSYNEQFF.

The V gene is TRBV18, the J gene TRBJ2-7, with D maybe TRBD1 (5 bases). Trimming removed 2 bases from V and 3 bases from J, with 8 bases in between. The CDR3 length is 13 residues. The germline gives CDR1 KGHSH, CDR2 LQKENI. The CDR3 DNA reads as TGTGCCAGCTCACCAGGGGCGAACTACGAGCAGTACTTC. It is translated as CASSPGANYEQYF.

This chain links TRBV27 with TRBJ1-6; TRBD1 is a possible D gene (6 bases). This CDR3 comprises 16 residues. V lost 5 bases to trimming and J lost 5 bases, with 16 bases between them. CDR1 MNHEY and CDR2 SMNVEV come from the germline V gene (reference sequence). The CDR3 region has the DNA TGTGCCAGCAGTCGTTCGACAGGCCTCAATAATTCACCCCTCCACTTT. Amino acid sequence: CASSRSTGLNNSPLHF.